This entry lists 4 T cell receptor beta chains sequenced from one sample in a study of shared clonotypes between healthy human individuals. TCRdb keeps only in-frame clones here, not all; method: immunoSEQ multiplex PCR. The table lists under 2,000,000 clones, about 95% of them singletons. Terminally differentiated effector memory CD45RA+ cells were left out of the naive CD8 fraction, which was CD45RO-negative and positively selected for CCR7. Material: naive CD8+ T cells sorted from blood. Receptor source: a man aged 18 to 30 in good health.

The V gene is TRBV2, the J gene TRBJ1-4; no clear D gene. Trimming removed 5 bases at V and 8 bases at J, with 12 bases between. CDR3 length equals 13 residues. Germline-derived CDR1 and CDR2 are SNHLY and FYNNEI. CDR3 residues: CASSQNPQEKLFF. The CDR3, as DNA: TGTGCCAGCAGTCAGAACCCACAAGAAAAACTGTTTTTT.

The chain is built from TRBV7-9 and TRBJ2-7; either TRBD1 or TRBD2 may supply D (6 bases each). The CDR3 totals 18 residues. Trimming stripped 0 bases from V and 5 bases from J, with 23 bases between. The germline V gene encodes CDR1 SEHNR and CDR2 FQNEAQ (reference sequence). DNA of the CDR3: TGTGCCAGCAGCTTAGCGGGGGGCAGGGCTGGTGTCAGCAACGAGCAGTACTTC. It is translated as CASSLAGGRAGVSNEQYF.

The V gene is TRBV30, the J gene TRBJ2-1; the D gene could be TRBD1 or TRBD2 (5 bases each). The CDR3 is 15 amino acids. From germline, CDR1 is GTSNPN and CDR2 SVGIG (reference sequence). The V end was cut by 3 bases, the J end by 6 bases, with 18 bases between. CDR3 amino acids: CAWSSGLGTINEQFF. The CDR3 region has the DNA TGTGCCTGGAGCTCCGGGCTGGGGACGATCAATGAGCAGTTCTTC. The complete variable domain, with remaining parts taken from reference TRBV30 and TRBJ2-1, reads SQTIHQWPATLVQPVGSPLSLECTVEGTSNPNLYWYRQAAGRGLQLLFYSVGIGQISSEVPQNLSASRPQDRQFILSSKKLLLSDSGFYLCAWSSGLGTINEQFFGPGTRLTVL.

Here the CDR3 reads CASSLTYGTTSYEQYF. The CDR3 nucleotides read TGTGCCAGCAGCTTAACTTACGGGACCACCTCCTACGAGCAGTACTTC. The rearrangement joins TRBV7-9 to TRBJ2-7; D may match TRBD1 or TRBD2 (5 bases each). Trimming left V 2 bases short and J 0 bases short, with 14 bases between. CDR1 and CDR2 from the germline V gene are SEHNR and FQNEAQ (reference sequence). This CDR3 is 16 amino acids long.